Each of the 15 T cell receptor beta chains below was sequenced from the same sample in a study of metastatic and nonmetastatic thyroid tumors. Using MiXCR, TCRdb re-called clones from the PCR reads. The sample has approximately 31,000 clones, approximately 20% seen once; the top ten hold about 10%. Thyroid surgery took place with no prior treatment in any patient. Specimen: blood. The receptors originated from a female donor with papillary thyroid cancer or a benign thyroid nodule (not recorded which). Some clones in this sample may be carry-over from other donors' samples.

This clone was recorded a few times. The chain carries TRBV19 and TRBJ1-5; D ambiguous. The germline V gene has CDR1 LNHDA and CDR2 SQIVND (reference sequence). CDR3 length: 15 amino acids. V gave up 7 bases and J gave up 0 bases, with 13 bases separating them. The CDR3 region has the DNA TGTGCCAGTACCCACCAGTTCCATAGCAATCAGCCCCAGCATTTT. This gives the protein CASTHQFHSNQPQHF.

This clone was seen at least ten times. The chain carries TRBV6-6 and TRBJ2-2; D might be TRBD2 (7 bases). This CDR3 has 21 residues. The germline V and J ends were trimmed by 7 bases and 5 bases, with 35 bases remaining between them. CDR1 is MNHNY, CDR2 SVGAGI, per germline (reference sequence). The CDR3 DNA sequence: TGTGCCAGCACTCCCCGCAGGGGTTCAGCTACTAGCGAACCCTCGACCGGGGAGCTGTTTTTT. As protein: CASTPRRGSATSEPSTGELFF.

This clone was detected once. J is TRBJ2-3 and V is TRBV11-2; 8 positions match TRBD1. There are 15 residues in the CDR3. The V gene's germline CDR1 is SGHAT and CDR2 FQNNGV. V lost 4 bases and J lost 0; bases outside the gene matches: 3. The CDR3 DNA sequence: TGTGCCAGCAGCTACAGGACAGGGAGCACAGATACGCAGTATTTT. Its protein product is CASSYRTGSTDTQYF.

There are many counts of this clone. The J gene is TRBJ1-1, the V gene TRBV3-1; 7 positions agree with TRBD1. Germline CDR1 and CDR2: LGHDT and YNNKEL (reference sequence). CDR3 size: 14 residues. V was clipped by 4 bases and J by 6 bases; unmatched bases: 8. Written as DNA, the CDR3 is TGTGCCAGCAGCCGCGCCAGGGGGGGCGCTGAAGCTTTCTTT. This codes for CASSRARGGAEAFF.

This clone was counted a few times. Its ends do not fully match the called genes, so a read error is possible. J is TRBJ2-1 and V is TRBV24-1; D remains unclear. From germline, CDR1 is KGHDR and CDR2 SFDVKD. The CDR3 has 13 amino acids. The CDR3 spells CAISVGCNNEQFF. CDR3 nucleotide sequence: TGTGCCATCAGTGTAGGGTGCAACAATGAGCAGTTCTTC.

This clone came up many times. V usage is TRBV6-1 and J usage is TRBJ1-1; no firm D call. Per germline, CDR1 MNHNS and CDR2 SASEGT. The germline V and J ends were trimmed by 6 bases and 1 base, with 6 bases remaining between them. The CDR3 runs 12 residues. The CDR3 nucleotides are TGTGCCAGCAGCTCAGGGAACACTGAAGCTTTCTTT. It translates to CASSSGNTEAFF.

This rearrangement joins TRBV2 to TRBJ1-5, with TRBD1 matching 12 bases. The germline V gene has CDR1 SNHLY and CDR2 FYNNEI. The CDR3 runs to 15 residues. The ends lost 5 bases at V and 7 bases at J; junction bases unmatched: 6. CDR3 DNA: TGTGCCAGCAGTCTTGCCGGGACAGGGGGCCAGCCCCAGCATTTT. Translation: CASSLAGTGGQPQHF.

As regards this clone: Other DNA sequences of this sample code for an identical CDR3. The CDR3, as DNA: TGCAGTGCTAGAGATACTAGCGGCACAGATACGCAGTATTTT. Residues: CSARDTSGTDTQYF. The chain combines TRBV20-1 with TRBJ2-3; 7 bases map to TRBD2. The CDR3 is 14 amino acids. The V gene's germline CDR1 is DFQATT and CDR2 SNEGSKA (reference sequence). V shed 0 bases, J shed 1 base, and the junction held 1 base outside the gene matches.

This clone was seen only a few times. This clone may be a read error of a much larger clone one base away. The CDR3 DNA is TGCAGCGCCCCGGCACAGAGCACAGATACGCGGTATTTT. This encodes CSAPAQSTDTRYF. This sequence joins TRBV29-1 and TRBJ2-3, with unresolved D. This CDR3 contains 13 residues. Germline V gives CDR1 SQVTM, CDR2 ANQGSEA.

The CDR3 bases are TGTGCCAGCAGTGAAGAGACAGGGGGCCACGAGCAGTACTTC. It specifies CASSEETGGHEQYF. The chain uses TRBV6-1 and TRBJ2-7; 10 bases match TRBD1. The CDR3 extends over 14 amino acids. The junction had 2 bases not matched to a gene; V was cut back by 1 base and J by 5 bases. Germline CDR1 is MNHNS and CDR2 is SASEGT.

By its share, this clone is medium-sized (0.01 to 0.1%). This chain joins TRBV12-3 or TRBV12-4 and TRBJ1-6; D is unresolved. Trimming removed 3 bases from V and 4 bases from J, with 4 bases in between. CDR3 size: 13 residues. CDR3 in amino acids: CASSLGYNSPLHF. The DNA for the CDR3 is TGTGCCAGCAGTTTGGGTTATAATTCACCCCTCCACTTT.

In this sample, this clone turned up many times. The chain has TRBV11-2 and TRBJ2-7; the D call may be TRBD1 or TRBD2 (5 bases each). This CDR3 is 15 amino acids long. Germline CDR1 reads SGHAT; CDR2 reads FQNNGV. Trimming took 5 bases from V and 3 from J, leaving 17 bases between them. The chain's CDR3 is CASSAWVGGIYEQYF. The CDR3 region has the DNA TGTGCCAGCAGCGCCTGGGTTGGGGGTATCTACGAGCAGTACTTC.

This clone was detected ten times or more. The J gene is TRBJ1-1, the V gene TRBV6-1; D uncertain. The germline V and J ends were trimmed by 7 bases and 1 base, with 16 bases remaining between them. From germline, CDR1 is MNHNS and CDR2 SASEGT. The CDR3 loop spans 15 amino acids. CDR3 sequence: CASTSQGSENTEAFF. CDR3 bases: TGTGCCAGCACCTCCCAAGGGTCCGAGAACACTGAAGCTTTCTTT.

Remarks on this clone: Its ends do not fully match the called genes, so a read error is possible. The V and J genes are TRBV7-9 and TRBJ1-2; no firm D call. The CDR3 is made up of 15 amino acids. From germline, CDR1 is SEHNR and CDR2 FQNEAQ (reference sequence). CDR3 amino acids: CASSSPASRDYGYTF. In DNA, the CDR3 is TGTGCCAGTAGCTCCCCCGCATCCCGGGACTATGGCTACACCTTC.

This clone was recorded at least ten times. A much larger clone differs by one base, so this may be a read error. The sample contains more than one DNA sequence encoding this CDR3. The chain couples TRBV6-2 or TRBV6-3 to TRBJ2-7; tentatively, D is TRBD2 (5 bases). Germline CDR1 MNHEY, CDR2 SVGEGT. This CDR3 has 14 amino acids. CDR3 loop: CASSYSGSSYERYF. The CDR3 DNA follows: TGTGCCAGCAGTTACTCTGGGAGCTCCTACGAGCGGTACTTC.